This T cell receptor (beta chain) was found in a study of immune cell composition in non-small cell lung cancer. Study results and caveats: Adenocarcinomas with higher top tumour-associated clone frequency had more reactive TILs. Dominant in vivo tumour-associated clones were not shown to share tumour-reactive sequences.

The protocol was immunoSEQ multiplex PCR, while the TCRdb copy is restricted to in-frame clones and leaves out a portion. There are 11,000 to 15,000 clones in the sample; approximately 70% occur only once, and around 15% lies in the top ten. As for this clone: Its matching antigen is unknown.

Genomic DNA came from frozen unsorted single-cell suspensions. CDR1 is MDHEN, CDR2 SYDVKM, per germline. The CDR3 has 15 residues. V trimming: 6 bases; J trimming: 1 base; junction bases outside the gene matches: 4. This receptor was identified in a human donor with non-small cell lung cancer. What was sequenced was lung tumor tissue. This chain links TRBV28 with TRBJ2-3, with TRBD2 identical over 10 bases. CDR3 sequence reads: CASSPGTSGTDTQYF. For the CDR3, the DNA is TGTGCCAGCAGCCCCGGGACTAGCGGCACAGATACGCAGTATTTT.